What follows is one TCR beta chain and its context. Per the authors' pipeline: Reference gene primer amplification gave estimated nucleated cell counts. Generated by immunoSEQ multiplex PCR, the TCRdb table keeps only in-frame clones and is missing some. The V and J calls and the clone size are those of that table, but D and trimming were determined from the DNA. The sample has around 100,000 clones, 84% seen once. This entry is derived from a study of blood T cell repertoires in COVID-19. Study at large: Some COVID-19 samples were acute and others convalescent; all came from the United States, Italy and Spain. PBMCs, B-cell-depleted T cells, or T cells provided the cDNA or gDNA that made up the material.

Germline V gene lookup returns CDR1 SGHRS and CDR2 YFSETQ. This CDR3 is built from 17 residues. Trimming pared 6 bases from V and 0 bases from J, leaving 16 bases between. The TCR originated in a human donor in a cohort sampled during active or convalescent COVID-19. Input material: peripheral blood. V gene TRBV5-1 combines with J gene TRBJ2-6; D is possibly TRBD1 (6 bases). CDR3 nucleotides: TGCGCCAGCAACCCCTCGACAGGTCCCTCTGGGGCCAACGTCCTGACTTTC. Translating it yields CASNPSTGPSGANVLTF.